This T cell receptor (beta chain) was obtained from a study of blood T cell repertoires in COVID-19. Germline CDR1 is SEHNR and CDR2 is FQNEAQ (reference sequence). This CDR3 contains 13 residues. Trimming removed 6 bases from V and 9 bases from J, with 18 bases in between. Measured with immunoSEQ multiplex PCR; TCRdb has only the in-frame clones, and not every one. The sample yields under 250,000 clones, about 88% seen once. The chain links TRBV7-9 to TRBJ2-7; weak D call: TRBD1 (6 bases). The clonotype was recovered from a man in his forties with acute or convalescent COVID-19. The sequencing input was peripheral blood. For the CDR3, the DNA is TGTGCCAGCAGTGCCGGAGAGGGGGTAATGCAGTACTTC. It is translated as CASSAGEGVMQYF.